This TCR beta chain was recorded in a study of T cell responses to AZD1222 COVID-19 vaccine. A note on this clone: Its matching antigen is unknown.

Study results and caveats: In the spike-specific TCR repertoire, nearly half reportedly target unmutated variant regions. Elevations in Spike-specific TCR breadth and depth followed administration of two AZD1222 doses. Repertoire samples came only from after the peak T cell response.

V lost 8 bases and J lost 2, with 19 bases in between. The CDR3 extends over 16 amino acids. In germline, CDR1 is MDHEN, CDR2 SYDVKM. Sequencing was performed with immunoSEQ multiplex PCR; in TCRdb, only in-frame clones are kept and a portion is missing. There are 110,000 to 150,000 clones in the sample; 80% to 95% occur only once, and about 3% lies in the top ten. This sequence joins TRBV28 and TRBJ2-1, with D perhaps TRBD2 (5 bases). The starting material was peripheral blood, obtained on day 0 of AZD1222 vaccination. The source of this sequence is an adult in good health. Written as DNA, the CDR3 is TGTGCCAGCGAACCCCTCCGAGCGGTTACCTACAATGAGCAGTTCTTC. This codes for CASEPLRAVTYNEQFF. Based on the CDR3 plus reference TRBV28 and TRBJ2-1, the full variable domain is DVKVTQSSRYLVKRTGEKVFLECVQDMDHENMFWYRQDPGLGLRLIYFSYDVKMKEKGDIPEGYSVSREKKERFSLILESASTNQTSMYLCASEPLRAVTYNEQFFGPGTRLTVL.